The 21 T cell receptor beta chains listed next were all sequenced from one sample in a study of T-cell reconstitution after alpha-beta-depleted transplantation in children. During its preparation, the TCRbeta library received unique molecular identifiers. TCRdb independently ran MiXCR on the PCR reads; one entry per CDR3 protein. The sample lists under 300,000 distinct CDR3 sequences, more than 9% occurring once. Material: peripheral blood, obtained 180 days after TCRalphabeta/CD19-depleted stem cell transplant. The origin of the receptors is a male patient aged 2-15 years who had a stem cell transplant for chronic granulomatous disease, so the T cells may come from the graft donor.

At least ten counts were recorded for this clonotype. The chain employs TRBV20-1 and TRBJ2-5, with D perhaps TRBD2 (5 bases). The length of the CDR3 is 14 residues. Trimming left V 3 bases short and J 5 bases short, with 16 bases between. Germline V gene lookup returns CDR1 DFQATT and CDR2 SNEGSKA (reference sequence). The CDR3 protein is CSARRVGGRETQYF. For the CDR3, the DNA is TGCAGTGCTAGGCGGGTAGGCGGGCGGGAGACCCAGTACTTC.

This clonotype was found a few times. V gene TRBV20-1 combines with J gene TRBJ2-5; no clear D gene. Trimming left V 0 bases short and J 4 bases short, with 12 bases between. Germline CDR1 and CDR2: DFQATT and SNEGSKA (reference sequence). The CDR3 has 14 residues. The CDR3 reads CSARDMSRGETQYF. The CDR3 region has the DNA TGCAGTGCTAGAGATATGTCGAGAGGAGAGACCCAGTACTTC.

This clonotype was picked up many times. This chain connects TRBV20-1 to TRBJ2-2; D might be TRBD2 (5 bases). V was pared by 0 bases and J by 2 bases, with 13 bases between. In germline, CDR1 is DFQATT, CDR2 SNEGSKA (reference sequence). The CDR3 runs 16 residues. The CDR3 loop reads CSARDQSGFNTGELFF. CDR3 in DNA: TGCAGTGCTAGAGATCAGAGCGGCTTCAACACCGGGGAGCTGTTTTTT.

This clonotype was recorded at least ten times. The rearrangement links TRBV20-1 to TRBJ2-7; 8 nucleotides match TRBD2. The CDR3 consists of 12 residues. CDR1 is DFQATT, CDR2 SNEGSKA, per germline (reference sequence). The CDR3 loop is CSGAGGRYEQYF. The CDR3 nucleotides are TGCAGCGGGGCGGGAGGCCGCTACGAGCAGTACTTC.

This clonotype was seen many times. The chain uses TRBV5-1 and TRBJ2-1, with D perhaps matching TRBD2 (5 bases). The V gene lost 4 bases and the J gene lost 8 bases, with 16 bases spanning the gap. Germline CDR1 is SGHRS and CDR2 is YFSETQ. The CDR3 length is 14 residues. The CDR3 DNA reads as TGCGCCAGCAGCCGGACTCCGGCTGGGGATGAGCAGTTCTTC. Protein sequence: CASSRTPAGDEQFF.

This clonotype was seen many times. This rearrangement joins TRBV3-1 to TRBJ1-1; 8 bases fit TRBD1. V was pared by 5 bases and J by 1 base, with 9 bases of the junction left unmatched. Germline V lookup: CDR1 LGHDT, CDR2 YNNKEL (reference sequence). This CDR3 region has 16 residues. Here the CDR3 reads CASSDIQGVGNTEAFF. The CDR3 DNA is TGTGCCAGCAGCGATATACAGGGGGTTGGGAACACTGAAGCTTTCTTT.

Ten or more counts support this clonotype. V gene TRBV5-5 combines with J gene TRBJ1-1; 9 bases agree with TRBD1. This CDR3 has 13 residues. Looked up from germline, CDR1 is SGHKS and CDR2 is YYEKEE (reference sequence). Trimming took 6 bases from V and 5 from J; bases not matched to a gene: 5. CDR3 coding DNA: TGTGCCAGCATTGGACAGGGGTTAACTGAAGCTTTCTTT. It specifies CASIGQGLTEAFF.

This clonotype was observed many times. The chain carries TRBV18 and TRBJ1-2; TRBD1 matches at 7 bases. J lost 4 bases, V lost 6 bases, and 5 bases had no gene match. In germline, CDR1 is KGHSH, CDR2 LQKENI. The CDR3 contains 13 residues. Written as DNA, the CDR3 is TGTGCCAGCTCTCGACAGGGTCCCTATGGCTACACCTTC. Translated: CASSRQGPYGYTF.

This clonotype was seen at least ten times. The CDR3 sequence: CASRIRETEAFF. The CDR3 DNA sequence: TGTGCCAGCAGGATCAGGGAAACTGAAGCTTTCTTT. The chain uses TRBV12-3 or TRBV12-4 and TRBJ1-1; a weak D match, TRBD1 (5 bases). Between the trimmed V and J ends, which lost 6 bases and 5 bases, there was a span of 10 bases. The CDR3 has 12 amino acids.

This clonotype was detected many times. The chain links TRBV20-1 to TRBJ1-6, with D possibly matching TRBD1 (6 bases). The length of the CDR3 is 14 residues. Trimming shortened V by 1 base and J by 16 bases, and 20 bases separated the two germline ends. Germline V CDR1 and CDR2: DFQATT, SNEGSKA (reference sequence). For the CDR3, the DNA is TGCAGTGCTAGAGTGGAGGTGAAGGGCCAGGGGCTCCACTTT. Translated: CSARVEVKGQGLHF.

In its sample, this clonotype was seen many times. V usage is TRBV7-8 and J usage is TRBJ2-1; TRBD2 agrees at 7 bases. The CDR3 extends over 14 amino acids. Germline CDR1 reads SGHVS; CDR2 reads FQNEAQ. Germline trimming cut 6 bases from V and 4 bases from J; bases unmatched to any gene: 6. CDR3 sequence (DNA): TGTGCCAGCAGACTGGCGGGGGATTACAATGAGCAGTTCTTC. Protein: CASRLAGDYNEQFF.

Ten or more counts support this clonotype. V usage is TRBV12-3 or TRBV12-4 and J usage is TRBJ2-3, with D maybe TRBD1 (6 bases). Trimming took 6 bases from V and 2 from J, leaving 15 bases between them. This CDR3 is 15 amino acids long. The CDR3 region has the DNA TGTGCCAGCAGACCTTTACAGGGCCCCACAGATACGCAGTATTTT. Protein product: CASRPLQGPTDTQYF.

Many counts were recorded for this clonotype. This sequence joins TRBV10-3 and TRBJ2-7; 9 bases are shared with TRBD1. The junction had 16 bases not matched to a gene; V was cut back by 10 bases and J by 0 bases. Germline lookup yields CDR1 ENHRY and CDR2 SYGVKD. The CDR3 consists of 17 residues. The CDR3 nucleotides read TGTGCCACCGGACCACGGACAGGGGCCCCTGACTCCTACGAGCAGTACTTC. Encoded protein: CATGPRTGAPDSYEQYF.

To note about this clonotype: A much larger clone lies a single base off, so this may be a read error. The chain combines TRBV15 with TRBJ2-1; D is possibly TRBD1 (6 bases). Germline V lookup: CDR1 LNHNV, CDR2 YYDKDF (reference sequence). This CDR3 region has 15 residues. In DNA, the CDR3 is TGTGCCACCAGAAGAGGGGGAAGCCCCTACAATGAGCAGTTCTTC. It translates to CATRRGGSPYNEQFF.

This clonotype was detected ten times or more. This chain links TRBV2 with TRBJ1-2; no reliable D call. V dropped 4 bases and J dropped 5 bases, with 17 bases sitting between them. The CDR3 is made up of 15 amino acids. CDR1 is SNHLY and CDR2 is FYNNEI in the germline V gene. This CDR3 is CASSGPGGNPYGYTF. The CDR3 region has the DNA TGTGCCAGCAGTGGGCCAGGAGGGAATCCGTATGGCTACACCTTC.

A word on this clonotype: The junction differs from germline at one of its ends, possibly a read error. The CDR3 bases are TGCTGTGCTAGAGATTTCAACGGGACTAGCGGGAGTGGGGAGACCCAGTACTTC. Translating it yields CCARDFNGTSGSGETQYF. The chain carries TRBV20-1 and TRBJ2-5, with 14 bases identical to TRBD2. The CDR3 consists of 18 residues. Per the germline V gene, CDR1 is DFQATT and CDR2 is SNEGSKA (reference sequence).

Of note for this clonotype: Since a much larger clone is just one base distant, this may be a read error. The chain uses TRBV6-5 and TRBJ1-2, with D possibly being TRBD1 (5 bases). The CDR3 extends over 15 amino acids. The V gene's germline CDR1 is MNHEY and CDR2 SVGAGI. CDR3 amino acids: CASSYSSRGYYAYTF. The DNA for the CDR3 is TGTGCCAGCAGTTACTCGAGTAGGGGATACTATGCCTACACCTTC.

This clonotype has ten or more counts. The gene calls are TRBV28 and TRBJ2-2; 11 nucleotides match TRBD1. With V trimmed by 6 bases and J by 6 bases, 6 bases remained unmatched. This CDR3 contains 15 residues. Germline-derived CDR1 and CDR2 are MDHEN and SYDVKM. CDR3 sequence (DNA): TGTGCCAGCAGCATCTGGACAGGGGGCCCCGGGGAGCTGTTTTTT. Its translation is CASSIWTGGPGELFF.

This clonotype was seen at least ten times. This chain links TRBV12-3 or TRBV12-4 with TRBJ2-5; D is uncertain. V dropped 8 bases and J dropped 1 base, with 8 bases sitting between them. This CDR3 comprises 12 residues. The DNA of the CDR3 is TGTGCCAGCCAAATGAGCCAAGAGACCCAGTACTTC. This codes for CASQMSQETQYF.

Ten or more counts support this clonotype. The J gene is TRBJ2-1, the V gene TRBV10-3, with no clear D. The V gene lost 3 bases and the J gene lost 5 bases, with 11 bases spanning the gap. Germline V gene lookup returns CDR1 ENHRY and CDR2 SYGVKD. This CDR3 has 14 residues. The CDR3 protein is CAISEELENNEQFF. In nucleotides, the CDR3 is TGTGCCATCAGTGAAGAGCTAGAAAACAATGAGCAGTTCTTC.

CDR3 nucleotides: TGTGCCAGCAGCTCAGCGGGACCGATGAACACTGAAGCTTTCTTT. Translating gives CASSSAGPMNTEAFF. This chain joins TRBV5-4 and TRBJ1-1, with D possibly matching TRBD1 (5 bases). The CDR3 totals 15 residues. Trimming cost V 3 bases and J 0 bases, with 12 bases left between them. The V gene's germline CDR1 is SGHNT and CDR2 YYREEE (reference sequence). Full variable domain (outside the CDR3, taken from reference TRBV5-4 and TRBJ1-1): ETGVTQSPTHLIKTRGQQVTLRCSSQSGHNTVSWYQQALGQGPQFIFQYYREEENGRGNFPPRFSGLQFPNYSSELNVNALELDDSALYLCASSSAGPMNTEAFFGQGTRLTVV.